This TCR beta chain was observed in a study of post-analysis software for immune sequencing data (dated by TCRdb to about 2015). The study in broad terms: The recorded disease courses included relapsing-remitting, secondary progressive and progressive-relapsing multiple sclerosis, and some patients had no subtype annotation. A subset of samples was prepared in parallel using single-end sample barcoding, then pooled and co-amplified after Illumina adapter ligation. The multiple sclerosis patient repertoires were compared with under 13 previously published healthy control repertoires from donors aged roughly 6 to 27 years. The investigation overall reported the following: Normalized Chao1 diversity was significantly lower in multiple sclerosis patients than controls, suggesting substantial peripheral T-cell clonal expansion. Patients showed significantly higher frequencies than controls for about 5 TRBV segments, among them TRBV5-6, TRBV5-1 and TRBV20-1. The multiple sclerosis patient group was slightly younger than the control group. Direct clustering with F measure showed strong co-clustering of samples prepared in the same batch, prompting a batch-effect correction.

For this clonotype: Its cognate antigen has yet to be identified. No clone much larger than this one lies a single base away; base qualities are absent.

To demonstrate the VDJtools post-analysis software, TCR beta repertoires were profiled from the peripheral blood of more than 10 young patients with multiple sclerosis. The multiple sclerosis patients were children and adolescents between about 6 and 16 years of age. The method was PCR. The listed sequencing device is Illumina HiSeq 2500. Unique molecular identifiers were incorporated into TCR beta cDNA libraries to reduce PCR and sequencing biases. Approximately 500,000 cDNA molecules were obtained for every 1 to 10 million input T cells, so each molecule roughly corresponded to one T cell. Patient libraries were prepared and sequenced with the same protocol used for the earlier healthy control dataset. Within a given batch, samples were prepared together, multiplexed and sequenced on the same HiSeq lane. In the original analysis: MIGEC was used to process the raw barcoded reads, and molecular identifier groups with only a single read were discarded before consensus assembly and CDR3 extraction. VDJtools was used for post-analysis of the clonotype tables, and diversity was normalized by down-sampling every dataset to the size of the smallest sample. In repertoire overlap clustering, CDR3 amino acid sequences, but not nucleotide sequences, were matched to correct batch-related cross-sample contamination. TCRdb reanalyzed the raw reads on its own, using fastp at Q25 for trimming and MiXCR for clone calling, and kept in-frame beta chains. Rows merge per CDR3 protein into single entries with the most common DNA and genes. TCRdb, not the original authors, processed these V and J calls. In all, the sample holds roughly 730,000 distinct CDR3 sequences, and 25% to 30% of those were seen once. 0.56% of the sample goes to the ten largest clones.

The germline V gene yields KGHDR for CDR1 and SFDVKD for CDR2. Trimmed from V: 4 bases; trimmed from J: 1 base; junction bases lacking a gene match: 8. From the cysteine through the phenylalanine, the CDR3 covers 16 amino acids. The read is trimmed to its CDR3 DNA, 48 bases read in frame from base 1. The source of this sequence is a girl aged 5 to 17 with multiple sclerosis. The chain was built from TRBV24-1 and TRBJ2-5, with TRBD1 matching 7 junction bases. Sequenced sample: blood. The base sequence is TGTGCCACCAGTGACCCTGGACAGGAGATCCAAGAGACCCAGTACTTC. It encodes CATSDPGQEIQETQYF.